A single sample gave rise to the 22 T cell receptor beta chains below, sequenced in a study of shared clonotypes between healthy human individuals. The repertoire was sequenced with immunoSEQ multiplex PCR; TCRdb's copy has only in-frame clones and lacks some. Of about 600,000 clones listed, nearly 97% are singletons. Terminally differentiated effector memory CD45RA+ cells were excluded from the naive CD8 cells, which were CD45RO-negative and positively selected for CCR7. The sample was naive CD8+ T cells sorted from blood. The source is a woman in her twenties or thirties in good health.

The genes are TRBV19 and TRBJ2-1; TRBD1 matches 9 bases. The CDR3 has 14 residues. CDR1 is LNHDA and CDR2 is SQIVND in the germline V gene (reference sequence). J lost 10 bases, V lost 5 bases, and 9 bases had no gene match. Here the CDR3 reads CASSPRDRAREQFF. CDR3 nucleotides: TGTGCCAGTAGTCCCCGGGACAGGGCTCGGGAGCAGTTCTTC.

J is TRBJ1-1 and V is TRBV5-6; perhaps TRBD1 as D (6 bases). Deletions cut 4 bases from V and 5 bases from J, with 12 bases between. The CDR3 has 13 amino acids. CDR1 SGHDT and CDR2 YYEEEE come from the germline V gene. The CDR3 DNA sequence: TGTGCCAGCAGCGGCACAGGGTTGACTGAAGCTTTCTTT. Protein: CASSGTGLTEAFF.

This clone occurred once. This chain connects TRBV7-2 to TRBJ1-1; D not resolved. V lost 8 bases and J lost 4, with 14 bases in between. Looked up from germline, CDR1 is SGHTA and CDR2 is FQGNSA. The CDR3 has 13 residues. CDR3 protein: CASASWAGTEAFF. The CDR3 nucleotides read TGTGCCAGCGCCTCGTGGGCGGGCACTGAAGCTTTCTTT.

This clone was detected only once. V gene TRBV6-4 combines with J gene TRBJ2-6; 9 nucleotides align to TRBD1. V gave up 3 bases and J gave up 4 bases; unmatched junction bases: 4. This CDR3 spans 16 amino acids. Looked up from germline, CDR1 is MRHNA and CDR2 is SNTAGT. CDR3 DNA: TGTGCCAGCAGTGAAGACAGGGGGTCCGGGGCCAACGTCCTGACTTTC. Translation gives CASSEDRGSGANVLTF.

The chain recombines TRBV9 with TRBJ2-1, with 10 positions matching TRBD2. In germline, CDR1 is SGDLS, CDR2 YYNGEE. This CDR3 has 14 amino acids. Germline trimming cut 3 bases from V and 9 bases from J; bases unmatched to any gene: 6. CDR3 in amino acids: CASSGAGGWGEQFF. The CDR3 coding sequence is TGTGCCAGCAGCGGAGCGGGAGGGTGGGGTGAGCAGTTCTTC.

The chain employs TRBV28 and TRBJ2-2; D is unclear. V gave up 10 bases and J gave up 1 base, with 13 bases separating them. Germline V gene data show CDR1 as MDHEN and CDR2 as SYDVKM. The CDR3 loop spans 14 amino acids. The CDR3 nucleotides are TGTGCCACCCGGATAGCAGGGAACACCGGGGAGCTGTTTTTT. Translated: CATRIAGNTGELFF.

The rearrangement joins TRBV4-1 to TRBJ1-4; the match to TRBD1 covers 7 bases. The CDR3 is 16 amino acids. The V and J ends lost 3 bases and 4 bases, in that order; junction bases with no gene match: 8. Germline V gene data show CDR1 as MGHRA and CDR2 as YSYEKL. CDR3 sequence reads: CASSQETGTVNEKLFF. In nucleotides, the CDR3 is TGCGCCAGCAGCCAGGAAACCGGGACAGTTAATGAAAAACTGTTTTTT.

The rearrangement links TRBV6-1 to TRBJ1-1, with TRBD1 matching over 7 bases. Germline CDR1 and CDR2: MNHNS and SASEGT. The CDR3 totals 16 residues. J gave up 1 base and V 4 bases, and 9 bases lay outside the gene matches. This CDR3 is CASSGVEGTENTEAFF. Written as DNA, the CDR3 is TGTGCCAGCAGTGGGGTCGAGGGGACAGAGAACACTGAAGCTTTCTTT.

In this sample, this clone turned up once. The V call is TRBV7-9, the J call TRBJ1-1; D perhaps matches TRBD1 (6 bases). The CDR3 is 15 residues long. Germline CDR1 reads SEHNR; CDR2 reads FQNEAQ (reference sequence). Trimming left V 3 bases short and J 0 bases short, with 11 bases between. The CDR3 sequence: CASSLIQGVNTEAFF. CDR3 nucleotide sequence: TGTGCCAGCAGCTTGATACAGGGAGTGAACACTGAAGCTTTCTTT.

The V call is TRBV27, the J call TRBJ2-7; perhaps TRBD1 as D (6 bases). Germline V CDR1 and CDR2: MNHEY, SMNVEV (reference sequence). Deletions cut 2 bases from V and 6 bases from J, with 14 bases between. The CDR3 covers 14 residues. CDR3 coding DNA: TGTGCCAGCAGTTTACTATCCAGGGGCAGCGAGCAGTACTTC. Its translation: CASSLLSRGSEQYF.

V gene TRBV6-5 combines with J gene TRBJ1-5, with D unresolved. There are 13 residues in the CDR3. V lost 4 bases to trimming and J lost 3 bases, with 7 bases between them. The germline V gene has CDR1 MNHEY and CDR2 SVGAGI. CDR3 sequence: CASSSMINQPQHF. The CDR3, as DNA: TGTGCCAGCAGTTCAATGATCAATCAGCCCCAGCATTTT.

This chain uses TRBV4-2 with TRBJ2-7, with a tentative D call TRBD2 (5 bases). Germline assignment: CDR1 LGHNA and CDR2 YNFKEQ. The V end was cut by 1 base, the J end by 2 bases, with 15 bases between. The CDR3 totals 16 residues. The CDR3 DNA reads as TGTGCCAGCAGCCAAGGAGCTCCGACTAACCCCTACGAGCAGTACTTC. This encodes CASSQGAPTNPYEQYF.

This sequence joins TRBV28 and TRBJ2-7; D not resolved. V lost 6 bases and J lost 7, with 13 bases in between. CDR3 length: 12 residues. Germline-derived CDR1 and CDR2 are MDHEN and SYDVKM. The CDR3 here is CASSPAPLEQYF. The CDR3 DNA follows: TGTGCCAGCAGCCCGGCCCCCTTAGAGCAGTACTTC.

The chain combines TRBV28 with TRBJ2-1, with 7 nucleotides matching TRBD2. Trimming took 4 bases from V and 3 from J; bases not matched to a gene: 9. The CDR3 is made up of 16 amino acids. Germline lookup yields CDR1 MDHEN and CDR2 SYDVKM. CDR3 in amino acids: CASSSPWSGDYNEQFF. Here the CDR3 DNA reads TGTGCCAGCAGTTCACCGTGGAGCGGGGACTACAATGAGCAGTTCTTC.

CDR3 nucleotides: TGTGCCAGCAGTTACCTAGCGCGTAGGGCCGGGGAGCTGTTTTTT. Translating it yields CASSYLARRAGELFF. The chain links TRBV6-7 to TRBJ2-2; the D gene is possibly TRBD2 (6 bases). TRBV6-7 is an open reading frame, and its role is uncertain. CDR3 length: 15 residues. Trimming left V 2 bases short and J 6 bases short, with 13 bases between.

The CDR3 region is CASRGTGGFQPQHF. CDR3 nucleotides: TGTGCCAGCAGGGGGACAGGGGGCTTTCAGCCCCAGCATTTT. The genes are TRBV2 and TRBJ1-5; 12 bases are a match to TRBD1. V lost 6 bases to trimming and J lost 6 bases; unmatched junction nucleotides: 3. The CDR3 is 14 residues long. The germline V gene encodes CDR1 SNHLY and CDR2 FYNNEI.

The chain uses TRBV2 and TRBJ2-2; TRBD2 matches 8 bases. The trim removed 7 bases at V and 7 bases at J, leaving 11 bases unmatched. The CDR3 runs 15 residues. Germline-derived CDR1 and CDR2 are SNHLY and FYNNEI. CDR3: CASTGSGSLSGELFF. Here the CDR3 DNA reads TGTGCCAGCACCGGGAGCGGGAGTCTCAGCGGGGAGCTGTTTTTT.

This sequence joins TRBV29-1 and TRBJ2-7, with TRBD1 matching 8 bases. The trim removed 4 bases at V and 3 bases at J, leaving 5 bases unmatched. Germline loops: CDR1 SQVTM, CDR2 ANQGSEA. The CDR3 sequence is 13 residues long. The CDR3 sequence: CSVGQGLVYEQYF. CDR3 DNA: TGCAGCGTTGGACAGGGGTTAGTCTACGAGCAGTACTTC.

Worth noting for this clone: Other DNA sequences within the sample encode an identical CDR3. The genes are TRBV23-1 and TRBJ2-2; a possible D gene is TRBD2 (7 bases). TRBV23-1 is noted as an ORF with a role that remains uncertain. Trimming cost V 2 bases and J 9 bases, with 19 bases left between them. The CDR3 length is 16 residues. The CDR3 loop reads CASSQGRGGLPRELFF. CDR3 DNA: TGCGCCAGCAGTCAAGGGCGCGGGGGCTTACCCAGGGAGCTGTTTTTT.

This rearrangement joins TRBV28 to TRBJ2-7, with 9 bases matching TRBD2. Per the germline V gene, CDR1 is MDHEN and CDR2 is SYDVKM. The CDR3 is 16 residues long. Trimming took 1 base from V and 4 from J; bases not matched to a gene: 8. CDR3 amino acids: CASSLYGREGVYEQYF. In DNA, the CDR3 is TGTGCCAGCAGTTTATATGGGCGGGAGGGCGTATACGAGCAGTACTTC.

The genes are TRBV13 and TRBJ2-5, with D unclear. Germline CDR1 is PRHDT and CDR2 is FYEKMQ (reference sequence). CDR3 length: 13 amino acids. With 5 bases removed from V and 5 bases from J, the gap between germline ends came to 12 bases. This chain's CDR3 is CASSPNNEETQYF. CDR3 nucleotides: TGTGCCAGCAGCCCGAACAACGAGGAGACCCAGTACTTC.

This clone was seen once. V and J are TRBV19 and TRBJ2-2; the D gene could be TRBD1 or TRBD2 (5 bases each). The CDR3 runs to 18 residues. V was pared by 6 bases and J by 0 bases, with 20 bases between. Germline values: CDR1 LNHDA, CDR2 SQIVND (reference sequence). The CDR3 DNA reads TGTGCCAGTAGGGGGACCGAATATACAATTCCGAACACCGGGGAGCTGTTTTTT. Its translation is CASRGTEYTIPNTGELFF. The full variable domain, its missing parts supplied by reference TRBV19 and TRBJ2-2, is DGGITQSPKYLFRKEGQNVTLSCEQNLNHDAMYWYRQDPGQGLRLIYYSQIVNDFQKGDIAEGYSVSREKKESFPLTVTSAQKNPTAFYLCASRGTEYTIPNTGELFFGEGSRLTVL.